Sequencing of this TCR beta chain was carried out in a study of OX40 agonist ivuxolimab in advanced cancers. Study conclusions and caveats: Fewer expanded clones were found on average in CD4+ than in CD8+ T cells.

The repertoire was sequenced with immunoSEQ multiplex PCR; TCRdb's copy has only in-frame clones and lacks some. There are under 100,000 clones in the sample; approximately 87% occur only once, and more than 0.7% lies in the top ten. Of note for this clone: The target antigen is unknown.

Patients were ineligible given autoimmune disease history or systemic immunosuppression. The TCR sequence derives from an adult with an advanced solid tumor such as melanoma, head and neck, liver or kidney cancer. Sequencing used CD4+ or CD8+ T cells sorted from blood, obtained in a trial of the OX40 agonist ivuxolimab.

The CDR3 DNA is TGTGCCTGGAGTGGGTCTGGCAATCAGCCCCAGCATTTT. It yields the protein CAWSGSGNQPQHF. The rearrangement joins TRBV30 to TRBJ1-5; D remains unclear. Trimming stripped 1 base from V and 2 bases from J, with 6 bases between. The CDR3 is made up of 13 amino acids. From germline, CDR1 is GTSNPN and CDR2 SVGIG (reference sequence).